These T cell receptor beta chains were read from a single sample in a study of shared clonotypes between healthy human individuals. Data came from immunoSEQ multiplex PCR; TCRdb stores just in-frame clones and leaves some out. The profile shows roughly 2,000,000 clones, 93% of them singletons. What was sequenced was naive CD8+ T cells from PBMCs. The receptors were gathered from a man between 18 and 35 years old in good health. Some clones in this sample may be carry-over from other donors' samples. The CDR3 runs from the conserved cysteine through the conserved F or W. A D gene is named only where the DNA matches it firmly. Clone size is shown for a subset of rows, as once, few, many or a class of expanded clone.

DNA: TGTGTCACAAGGTGGGCTAAGAACACTGAAGCTTTCTTT
CDR3: CVTRWAKNTEAFF
size: once
D: -
J: TRBJ1-1
V: TRBV7-8

DNA: TGTGCCAGCAGTCTAAGAACGGGCTCCTACGAGCAGTACTTC
CDR3: CASSLRTGSYEQYF
size: -
D: -
J: TRBJ2-7
V: TRBV27

DNA: TGTGCCAGCAGCGTAGTGGGCGGTTCCACCTACGAGCAGTACTTC
CDR3: CASSVVGGSTYEQYF
size: -
D: -
J: TRBJ2-7
V: TRBV9

DNA: TGTGCCAGCAGTTTAGGAGGGATTTATCAGCCCCAGCATTTT
CDR3: CASSLGGIYQPQHF
size: -
D: -
J: TRBJ1-5
V: TRBV27

DNA: TGTGCCAGCAGCTTACTTAACGAGCCCCAGCATTTT
CDR3: CASSLLNEPQHF
size: few
D: -
J: TRBJ1-5
V: TRBV11-2

DNA: TGTGCCAGCAGGGAGGGGATGAACACTGAAGCTTTCTTT
CDR3: CASREGMNTEAFF
size: -
D: -
J: TRBJ1-1
V: TRBV2

DNA: TGTGCCAGCAGCTTGAGTTGGGACAGGGTGTACGAGCAGTACTTC
CDR3: CASSLSWDRVYEQYF
size: once
D: TRBD1
J: TRBJ2-7
V: TRBV5-5

DNA: TGCAGCGCCGGACAGGGGGCCGAGCAGTACTTC
CDR3: CSAGQGAEQYF
size: -
D: TRBD1
J: TRBJ2-7
V: TRBV29-1

DNA: TGTGCCAGCAGCACGGACAGCTACGAGCAGTACTTC
CDR3: CASSTDSYEQYF
size: -
D: -
J: TRBJ2-7
V: TRBV7-9

DNA: TGTGCCAGCAGCGTAGACGGAACAGGGCCAGATACGCAGTATTTT
CDR3: CASSVDGTGPDTQYF
size: -
D: -
J: TRBJ2-3
V: TRBV9

DNA: TGTGCCAGCAGTTTAGGCGGGGTGTACGAGCAGTACTTC
CDR3: CASSLGGVYEQYF
size: -
D: -
J: TRBJ2-7
V: TRBV28